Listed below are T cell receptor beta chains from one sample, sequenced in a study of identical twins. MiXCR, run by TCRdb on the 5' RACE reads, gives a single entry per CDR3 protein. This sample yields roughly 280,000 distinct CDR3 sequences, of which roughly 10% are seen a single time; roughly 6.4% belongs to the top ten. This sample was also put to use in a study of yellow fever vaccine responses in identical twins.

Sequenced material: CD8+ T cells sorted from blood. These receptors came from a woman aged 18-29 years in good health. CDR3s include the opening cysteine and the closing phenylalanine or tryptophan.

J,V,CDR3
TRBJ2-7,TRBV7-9,CASSSLNRAYEQYF
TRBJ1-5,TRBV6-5,CASSYSPLNQPQHF
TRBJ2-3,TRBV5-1,CASSYEQGATDTQYF
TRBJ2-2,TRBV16,CASSQSTGYLGELFF
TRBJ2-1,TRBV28,CASSLLLPSNEQFF
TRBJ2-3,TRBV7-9,CASSQDKTSGIADTQYF
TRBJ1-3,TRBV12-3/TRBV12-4,CASSPYTGAGNTIYF
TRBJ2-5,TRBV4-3,CASSPRLGGETQYF
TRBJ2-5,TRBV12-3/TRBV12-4,CAIRSLGQETQYF
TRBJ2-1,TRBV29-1,CSVEVAGNEQFF
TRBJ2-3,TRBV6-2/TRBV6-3,CASSYSVFWTRTAYSTDTQYF
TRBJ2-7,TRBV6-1,CASSGVTLSSYEQYF
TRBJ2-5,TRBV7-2,CASRQGGWETQYF
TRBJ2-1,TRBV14,CASSQGGLTSYNEQFF
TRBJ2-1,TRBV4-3,CASSQDATGLGYNEQFF
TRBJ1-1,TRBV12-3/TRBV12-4,CASRLPGLTEAFF
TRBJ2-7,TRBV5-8,CASSLDGLSYEQYF
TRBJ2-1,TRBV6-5,CASSYPGYEQFF
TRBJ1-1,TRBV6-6,CASSYANTEAFF
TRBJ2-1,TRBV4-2,CASSQDGLAGSNEQFF
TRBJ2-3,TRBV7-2,CASSSTSSGTDTQYF
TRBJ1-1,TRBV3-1,CASSQDWAEAHTEAFF
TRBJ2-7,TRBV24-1,CATSVGYEQYF
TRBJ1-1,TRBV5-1,CASSFWGGDTEAFF
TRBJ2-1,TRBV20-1,CSATVIAGDNEQFF
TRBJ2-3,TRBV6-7,CARDVSAGETDTQYF
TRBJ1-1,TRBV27,CASSQIWGTEAFF
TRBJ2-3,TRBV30,CACAQGQTDTQYF
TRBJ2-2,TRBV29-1,CSVSDTNTGELFF
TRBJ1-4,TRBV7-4,CATSRLAGQPPRREEKLFF
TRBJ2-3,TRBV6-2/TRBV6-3,CASSYSRAVPPITDTQYF
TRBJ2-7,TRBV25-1,CASSSHSGGVKYEQYF
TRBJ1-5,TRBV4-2,CASSQEGQPQHF
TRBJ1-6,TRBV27,CASKARGHYSPLHF
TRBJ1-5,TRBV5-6,CASSFMTGNQPQHF
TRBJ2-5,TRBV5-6,CASSYIGGVLAGDETQYF
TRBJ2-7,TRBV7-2,CASSLGLAKGGFYEQYF
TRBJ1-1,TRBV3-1,CASSQEGPEAFF
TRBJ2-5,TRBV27,CASSKTGRQWETQYF
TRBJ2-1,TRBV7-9,CASGKDLAGSSNEQFF
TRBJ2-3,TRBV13,CASSGWDTQEPDTQYF
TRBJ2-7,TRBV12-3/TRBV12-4,CASSLGGFVDEQYF
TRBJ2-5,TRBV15,CATSRGQNQETQYF
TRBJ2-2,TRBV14,CASSQGLAPGELFF
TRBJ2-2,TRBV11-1,CASSPPSLATGFNTGELFF
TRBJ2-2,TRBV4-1,CASSQASPASGELFF
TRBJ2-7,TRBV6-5,CASSYDRGYEQYF
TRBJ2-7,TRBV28,CASIGVLTYEQYF